This TCR beta chain derives from a study of memory CD4+ T cells and cytomegalovirus serostatus. Looked up from germline, CDR1 is MNHNS and CDR2 is SASEGT. The CDR3 runs 14 residues. V trimming: 5 bases; J trimming: 4 bases; junction bases outside the gene matches: 6. The method was immunoSEQ multiplex PCR; TCRdb's version includes in-frame clones alone and lacks a portion of them. Here the sample spans more than 35,000 clones, around 79% being singletons. The sort gate was single viable CD3+CD4+CD8-CD45RO+ cells for memory CD4+ T cells. Positive selection with CD4 microbeads enriched total CD4+ T cells.

The chain carries TRBV6-1 and TRBJ1-2, with TRBD1 matching 8 bases. The origin of this receptor is an adult in good health and CMV-seronegative. The specimen was memory CD4+ T cells from blood. The CDR3 here is CASSPQGDGYGYTF. The CDR3 region has the DNA TGTGCCAGCAGTCCACAGGGGGACGGCTATGGCTACACCTTC.